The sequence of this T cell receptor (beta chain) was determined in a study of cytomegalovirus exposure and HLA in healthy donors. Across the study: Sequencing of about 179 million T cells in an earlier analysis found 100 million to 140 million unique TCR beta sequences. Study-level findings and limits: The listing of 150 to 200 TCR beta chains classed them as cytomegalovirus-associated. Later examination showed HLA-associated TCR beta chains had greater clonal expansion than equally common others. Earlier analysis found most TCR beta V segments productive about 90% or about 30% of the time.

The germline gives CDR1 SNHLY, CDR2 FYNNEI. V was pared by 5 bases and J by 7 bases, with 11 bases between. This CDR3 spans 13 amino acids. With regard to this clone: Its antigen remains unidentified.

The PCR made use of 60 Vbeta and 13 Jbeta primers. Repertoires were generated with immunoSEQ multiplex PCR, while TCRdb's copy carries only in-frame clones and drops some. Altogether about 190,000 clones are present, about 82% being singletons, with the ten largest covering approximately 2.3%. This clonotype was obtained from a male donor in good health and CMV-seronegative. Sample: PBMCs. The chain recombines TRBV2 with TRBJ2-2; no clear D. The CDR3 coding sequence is TGTGCCAGCAGTCTGGAGTTTCACGGGGAGCTGTTTTTT. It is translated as CASSLEFHGELFF.